This is a list of T cell receptor beta chains from one sample in a study of Graves' ophthalmopathy and Graves' hyperthyroidism. Each CDR3 protein gets one entry after TCRdb re-called the multiplex PCR reads with MiXCR. Of about 620,000 distinct CDR3 sequences detected, approximately 21% appear once; the ten largest clones hold more than 5.5%. Sequencing was done on a sample of peripheral blood. Every receptor here comes from a young woman with stable Graves' hyperthyroidism. Some clones in this sample may be carry-over from other donors' samples. Both conserved end residues are part of each CDR3. A D gene is named only where the DNA matches it firmly. Some rows mark clone size as missing; the rest say once, few, many or name a class of expanded clone.

V gene: TRBV6-1; J gene: TRBJ1-1; D gene: NA; clone size: NA; CDR3 protein: CASSISTANTEAFF; CDR3 DNA: TGTGCCAGCAGCATCTCGACAGCGAACACTGAAGCTTTCTTT
V gene: TRBV11-3; J gene: TRBJ1-3; D gene: TRBD1; clone size: few; CDR3 protein: CASSHPGDRRNTIYF; CDR3 DNA: TGTGCCAGCAGCCACCCTGGGGACAGGAGAAACACCATATATTTT
V gene: TRBV11-2; J gene: TRBJ2-2; D gene: TRBD2; clone size: NA; CDR3 protein: CASSRGLAANTGELFF; CDR3 DNA: TGTGCCAGCAGTCGGGGACTAGCGGCGAACACCGGGGAGCTGTTTTTT
V gene: TRBV29-1; J gene: TRBJ2-7; D gene: TRBD1; clone size: many; CDR3 protein: CSAARQGGYEQYF; CDR3 DNA: TGCAGCGCCGCTAGACAGGGCGGCTACGAGCAGTACTTC
V gene: TRBV29-1; J gene: TRBJ2-5; D gene: TRBD2; clone size: few; CDR3 protein: CSAPGGGETQYF; CDR3 DNA: TGCAGCGCTCCGGGGGGAGGGGAGACCCAGTACTTC
V gene: TRBV11-2; J gene: TRBJ1-5; D gene: TRBD1; clone size: few; CDR3 protein: CASSSSRDSSNQPQHF; CDR3 DNA: TGTGCCAGCAGCTCCTCCCGGGACAGTAGCAATCAGCCCCAGCATTTT
V gene: TRBV2; J gene: TRBJ1-1; D gene: NA; clone size: many; CDR3 protein: CASSVAAPYTEAFF; CDR3 DNA: TGTGCCAGCAGTGTGGCGGCCCCCTACACTGAAGCTTTCTTT
V gene: TRBV6-4; J gene: TRBJ2-7; D gene: TRBD1; clone size: many; CDR3 protein: CASSEGQGDIYEPNYEQYF; CDR3 DNA: TGTGCCAGCAGTGAGGGACAGGGCGACATATACGAACCGAACTACGAGCAGTACTTC
V gene: TRBV20-1; J gene: TRBJ1-2; D gene: NA; clone size: many; CDR3 protein: CSASLQGRGNYGYTF; CDR3 DNA: TGCAGTGCTAGCCTCCAGGGAAGGGGTAACTATGGCTACACCTTC
V gene: TRBV7-9; J gene: TRBJ1-1; D gene: TRBD1; clone size: NA; CDR3 protein: CASSQGGVGGTETFF; CDR3 DNA: TGTGCCAGCAGCCAGGGGGGGGTCGGCGGGACTGAAACTTTCTTT
V gene: TRBV6-5; J gene: TRBJ2-5; D gene: NA; clone size: many; CDR3 protein: CASSYSRDGVETQYF; CDR3 DNA: TGTGCCAGCAGTTACTCGCGGGACGGAGTAGAGACCCAGTACTTC
V gene: TRBV6-1; J gene: TRBJ2-5; D gene: TRBD2; clone size: many; CDR3 protein: CASSGLAGVGETQYF; CDR3 DNA: TGTGCCAGCAGTGGACTAGCGGGAGTTGGTGAGACCCAGTACTTC
V gene: TRBV20-1; J gene: TRBJ2-7; D gene: NA; clone size: NA; CDR3 protein: CSARVGPNYEQYF; CDR3 DNA: TGCAGTGCTAGAGTAGGGCCTAACTACGAGCAGTACTTC
V gene: TRBV11-2; J gene: TRBJ2-7; D gene: NA; clone size: NA; CDR3 protein: CASSLGLARSGEQYF; CDR3 DNA: TGTGCCAGCAGCTTGGGGCTTGCCAGGTCGGGCGAGCAGTACTTC
V gene: TRBV12-3/TRBV12-4; J gene: TRBJ2-5; D gene: TRBD2; clone size: NA; CDR3 protein: CASSPGSRLAGIETQYF; CDR3 DNA: TGTGCCAGCAGTCCCGGAAGCCGACTAGCCGGTATAGAGACCCAGTACTTC
V gene: TRBV30; J gene: TRBJ1-1; D gene: NA; clone size: NA; CDR3 protein: CAWGFRGRNTEAFF; CDR3 DNA: TGTGCCTGGGGATTTCGGGGGAGAAACACTGAAGCTTTCTTT
V gene: TRBV6-5; J gene: TRBJ2-7; D gene: NA; clone size: many; CDR3 protein: CASSYAAGQSYEQYF; CDR3 DNA: TGTGCCAGCAGTTACGCCGCGGGACAGTCCTACGAGCAGTACTTC
V gene: TRBV20-1; J gene: TRBJ2-5; D gene: TRBD2; clone size: many; CDR3 protein: CSARDPASGKETQYF; CDR3 DNA: TGCAGTGCTAGAGATCCAGCTAGCGGGAAAGAGACCCAGTACTTC
V gene: TRBV20-1; J gene: TRBJ1-5; D gene: NA; clone size: few; CDR3 protein: CSASAISGWGNQPQHF; CDR3 DNA: TGCAGTGCTAGTGCTATTTCCGGGTGGGGCAATCAGCCCCAGCATTTT
V gene: TRBV6-1; J gene: TRBJ2-2; D gene: NA; clone size: few; CDR3 protein: CASNQGSGELFF; CDR3 DNA: TGTGCCAGCAACCAGGGTTCCGGGGAGCTGTTTTTT
V gene: TRBV28; J gene: TRBJ2-7; D gene: TRBD1; clone size: NA; CDR3 protein: CASIAGLRDRASYEQYF; CDR3 DNA: TGTGCCAGCATTGCCGGCCTCCGGGACAGGGCCTCCTACGAGCAGTACTTC
V gene: TRBV12-3/TRBV12-4; J gene: TRBJ2-2; D gene: TRBD1; clone size: NA; CDR3 protein: CASTGTDNTGELFF; CDR3 DNA: TGTGCCAGCACCGGGACAGATAACACCGGGGAGCTGTTTTTT
V gene: TRBV27; J gene: TRBJ2-3; D gene: NA; clone size: many; CDR3 protein: CASSLWSTDTQYF; CDR3 DNA: TGTGCCAGCAGTTTATGGAGCACAGATACGCAGTATTTT
V gene: TRBV28; J gene: TRBJ2-7; D gene: NA; clone size: NA; CDR3 protein: CASSLLAGVSYEQYF; CDR3 DNA: TGTGCCAGCAGTTTATTGGCAGGGGTCTCCTACGAGCAGTACTTC
V gene: TRBV7-2; J gene: TRBJ1-2; D gene: NA; clone size: many; CDR3 protein: CASSQFRGSNYGYTF; CDR3 DNA: TGTGCCAGCAGCCAGTTTCGGGGCTCTAACTATGGCTACACCTTC
V gene: TRBV12-3/TRBV12-4; J gene: TRBJ2-2; D gene: TRBD2; clone size: many; CDR3 protein: CASSDSGGRTGELFF; CDR3 DNA: TGTGCCAGCAGTGATAGCGGGGGAAGGACCGGGGAGCTGTTTTTT
V gene: TRBV6-1; J gene: TRBJ1-1; D gene: NA; clone size: many; CDR3 protein: CASSPPASEAFF; CDR3 DNA: TGTGCCAGCAGTCCCCCGGCTTCGGAGGCTTTCTTT
V gene: TRBV27; J gene: TRBJ2-7; D gene: NA; clone size: NA; CDR3 protein: CASSLEGGGWNEQYF; CDR3 DNA: TGTGCCAGCAGTTTAGAGGGGGGGGGATGGAACGAGCAGTACTTC
V gene: TRBV6-5; J gene: TRBJ1-2; D gene: NA; clone size: many; CDR3 protein: CASRGGRYYGYTF; CDR3 DNA: TGTGCCAGCAGGGGTGGGCGGTACTATGGCTACACCTTC
V gene: TRBV28; J gene: TRBJ2-7; D gene: NA; clone size: NA; CDR3 protein: CASRTGTWAYEQYF; CDR3 DNA: TGTGCCAGCAGGACCGGGACTTGGGCCTACGAGCAGTACTTC
V gene: TRBV6-1; J gene: TRBJ2-5; D gene: NA; clone size: many; CDR3 protein: CASTTTWVETQYF; CDR3 DNA: TGTGCCAGCACCACGACCTGGGTGGAGACCCAGTACTTC
V gene: TRBV12-3/TRBV12-4; J gene: TRBJ2-7; D gene: NA; clone size: many; CDR3 protein: CASSPVGLYEQYF; CDR3 DNA: TGTGCCAGCAGCCCCGTGGGACTTTACGAGCAGTACTTC
V gene: TRBV30; J gene: TRBJ1-5; D gene: NA; clone size: NA; CDR3 protein: CAWSVRGGNQPQQF; CDR3 DNA: TGTGCCTGGAGTGTAAGGGGAGGCAATCAGCCCCAGCAGTTT
V gene: TRBV30; J gene: TRBJ2-7; D gene: NA; clone size: NA; CDR3 protein: CAWMRGSYEQYF; CDR3 DNA: TGTGCCTGGATGCGGGGTTCCTACGAGCAGTACTTC
V gene: TRBV5-6; J gene: TRBJ2-7; D gene: NA; clone size: many; CDR3 protein: CASSPGWGYEQYF; CDR3 DNA: TGTGCCAGCAGCCCCGGGTGGGGCTACGAGCAGTACTTC
V gene: TRBV7-9; J gene: TRBJ2-7; D gene: NA; clone size: NA; CDR3 protein: CASRASGNPYEQYF; CDR3 DNA: TGTGCCAGCAGAGCCTCGGGGAATCCCTACGAGCAGTACTTC
V gene: TRBV30; J gene: TRBJ1-2; D gene: NA; clone size: NA; CDR3 protein: CAWSVRRRTFGYTF; CDR3 DNA: TGTGCCTGGAGTGTACGGAGACGGACTTTTGGCTACACCTTC
V gene: TRBV4-2; J gene: TRBJ2-5; D gene: NA; clone size: many; CDR3 protein: CASSQGTNRGTQYF; CDR3 DNA: TGTGCCAGCAGCCAAGGGACCAATCGGGGGACCCAGTACTTC
V gene: TRBV6-1; J gene: TRBJ2-7; D gene: TRBD1; clone size: NA; CDR3 protein: CASRAGQGNYEQYF; CDR3 DNA: TGTGCCAGCAGGGCGGGACAGGGTAATTACGAGCAGTACTTC
V gene: TRBV29-1; J gene: TRBJ1-1; D gene: TRBD1; clone size: many; CDR3 protein: CSVRATGGRGEAFF; CDR3 DNA: TGCAGCGTCCGGGCGACAGGGGGCAGGGGTGAAGCTTTCTTT
V gene: TRBV30; J gene: TRBJ2-2; D gene: NA; clone size: many; CDR3 protein: CAWVTGRLAGELFF; CDR3 DNA: TGTGCCTGGGTAACAGGGAGACTCGCCGGGGAGCTGTTTTTT
V gene: TRBV6-1; J gene: TRBJ1-3; D gene: NA; clone size: many; CDR3 protein: CASSPDRGTGNTIYF; CDR3 DNA: TGTGCCAGCAGTCCCGACCGGGGGACTGGAAACACCATATATTTT
V gene: TRBV7-3; J gene: TRBJ2-7; D gene: NA; clone size: many; CDR3 protein: CASGKSQGYEQYF; CDR3 DNA: TGTGCCAGCGGCAAATCACAGGGCTACGAGCAGTACTTC
V gene: TRBV20-1; J gene: TRBJ2-7; D gene: TRBD2; clone size: many; CDR3 protein: CSAPGLPSYEQYF; CDR3 DNA: TGCAGTGCTCCGGGACTACCCTCCTACGAGCAGTACTTC
V gene: TRBV20-1; J gene: TRBJ2-7; D gene: NA; clone size: many; CDR3 protein: CSARDPRVPYEQYF; CDR3 DNA: TGCAGTGCTAGAGATCCTCGGGTCCCCTACGAGCAGTACTTC
V gene: TRBV5-6; J gene: TRBJ1-5; D gene: NA; clone size: many; CDR3 protein: CASSLPGQPQHF; CDR3 DNA: TGTGCCAGCAGCCTGCCGGGTCAGCCCCAGCATTTT
V gene: TRBV6-2/TRBV6-3; J gene: TRBJ2-7; D gene: TRBD1; clone size: NA; CDR3 protein: CASSRRDRDSYEQYF; CDR3 DNA: TGTGCCAGCAGCCGCCGGGACAGAGACTCCTACGAGCAGTACTTC
V gene: TRBV6-1; J gene: TRBJ1-2; D gene: NA; clone size: many; CDR3 protein: CASSEAPNNYGYTF; CDR3 DNA: TGTGCCAGCAGTGAAGCCCCCAATAACTATGGCTACACCTTC
V gene: TRBV30; J gene: TRBJ2-2; D gene: NA; clone size: many; CDR3 protein: CACSGTTNTGELFF; CDR3 DNA: TGTGCCTGCTCCGGGACAACGAACACCGGGGAGCTGTTTTTT
V gene: TRBV20-1; J gene: TRBJ1-5; D gene: NA; clone size: NA; CDR3 protein: CSARDAQEGGRNQPQHF; CDR3 DNA: TGCAGTGCTAGAGACGCGCAGGAGGGGGGGAGGAATCAGCCCCAGCATTTT
V gene: TRBV12-3/TRBV12-4; J gene: TRBJ1-1; D gene: NA; clone size: many; CDR3 protein: CASSLWGDGTEAFF; CDR3 DNA: TGTGCCAGCAGTTTATGGGGGGATGGCACTGAAGCTTTCTTT
V gene: TRBV19; J gene: TRBJ1-1; D gene: NA; clone size: NA; CDR3 protein: CASSIWPTEAFF; CDR3 DNA: TGTGCCAGTAGTATTTGGCCCACTGAAGCTTTCTTT
V gene: TRBV28; J gene: TRBJ1-2; D gene: NA; clone size: many; CDR3 protein: CASLLRGSTYTF; CDR3 DNA: TGTGCCAGCTTGCTGAGGGGGTCTACTTACACCTTC
V gene: TRBV6-1; J gene: TRBJ1-2; D gene: TRBD1; clone size: many; CDR3 protein: CASSEGTGRRGYTF; CDR3 DNA: TGTGCCAGCAGTGAGGGGACAGGGAGGCGCGGCTACACCTTC
V gene: TRBV18; J gene: TRBJ2-7; D gene: NA; clone size: NA; CDR3 protein: CASSPPRNFYEQYF; CDR3 DNA: TGTGCCAGCTCACCCCCGCGAAACTTCTACGAGCAGTACTTC
V gene: TRBV12-3/TRBV12-4; J gene: TRBJ2-7; D gene: NA; clone size: many; CDR3 protein: CASSPGRGLEQYF; CDR3 DNA: TGTGCCAGCAGTCCGGGCCGAGGGCTCGAGCAGTACTTC
V gene: TRBV6-1; J gene: TRBJ1-2; D gene: NA; clone size: NA; CDR3 protein: CASGGGIDYGYTF; CDR3 DNA: TGTGCCAGCGGAGGAGGGATCGACTATGGCTACACCTTC
V gene: TRBV6-5; J gene: TRBJ2-2; D gene: TRBD2; clone size: many; CDR3 protein: CASLLAGENTGELFF; CDR3 DNA: TGTGCCAGCCTCCTGGCGGGGGAGAACACCGGGGAGCTGTTTTTT
V gene: TRBV27; J gene: TRBJ2-7; D gene: NA; clone size: few; CDR3 protein: CASSLPALQYF; CDR3 DNA: TGTGCCAGCAGTTTACCGGCTCTGCAGTACTTC